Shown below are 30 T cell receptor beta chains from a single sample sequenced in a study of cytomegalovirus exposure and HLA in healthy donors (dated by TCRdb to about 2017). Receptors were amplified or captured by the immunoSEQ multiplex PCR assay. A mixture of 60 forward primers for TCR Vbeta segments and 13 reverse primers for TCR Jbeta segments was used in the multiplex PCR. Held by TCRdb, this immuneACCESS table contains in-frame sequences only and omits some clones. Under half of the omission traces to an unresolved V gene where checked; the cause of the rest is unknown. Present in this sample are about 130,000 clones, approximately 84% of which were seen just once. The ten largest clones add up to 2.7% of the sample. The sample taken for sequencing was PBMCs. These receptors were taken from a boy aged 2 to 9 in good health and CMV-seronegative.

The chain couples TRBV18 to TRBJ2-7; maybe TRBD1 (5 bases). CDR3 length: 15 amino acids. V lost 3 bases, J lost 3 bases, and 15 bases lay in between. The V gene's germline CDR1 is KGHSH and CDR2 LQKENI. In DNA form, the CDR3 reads TGTGCCAGCTCACCTGGAGTCCCAAGGGGCTACGAGCAGTACGTC. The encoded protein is CASSPGVPRGYEQYV.

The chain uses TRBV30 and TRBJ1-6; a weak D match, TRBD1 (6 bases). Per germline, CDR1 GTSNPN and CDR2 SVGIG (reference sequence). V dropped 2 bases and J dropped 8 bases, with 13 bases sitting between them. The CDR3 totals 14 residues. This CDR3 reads CAWSMGHQDSPLHF. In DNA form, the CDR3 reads TGTGCCTGGAGTATGGGACACCAGGATTCACCCCTCCACTTT.

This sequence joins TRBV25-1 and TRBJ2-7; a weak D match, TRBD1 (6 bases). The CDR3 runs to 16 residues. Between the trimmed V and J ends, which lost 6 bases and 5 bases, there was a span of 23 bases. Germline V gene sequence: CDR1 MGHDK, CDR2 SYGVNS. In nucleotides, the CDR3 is TGTGCCAGCAGGGGCACAGGGATCGAGGGTTTCCACGAGCAGTACTTC. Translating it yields CASRGTGIEGFHEQYF.

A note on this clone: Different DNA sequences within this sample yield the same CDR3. The DNA of the CDR3 is TGTGCCAGCAGCCCTGACATGGGGGGGTCAAGGAGTCAGCCCCAGCATTTT. It encodes CASSPDMGGSRSQPQHF. The V call is TRBV7-8, the J call TRBJ1-5, with D possibly TRBD1 on 5 matching bases. Looked up from germline, CDR1 is SGHVS and CDR2 is FQNEAQ. This CDR3 is built from 17 residues. With 5 bases removed from V and 6 bases from J, the gap between germline ends came to 23 bases.

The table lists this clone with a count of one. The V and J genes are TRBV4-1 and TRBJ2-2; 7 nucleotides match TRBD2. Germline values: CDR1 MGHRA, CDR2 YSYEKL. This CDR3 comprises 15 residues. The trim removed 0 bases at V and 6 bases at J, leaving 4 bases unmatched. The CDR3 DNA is TGCGCCAGCAGCCAAGATCGGGGGGATCCCGGGGAGCTGTTTTTT. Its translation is CASSQDRGDPGELFF.

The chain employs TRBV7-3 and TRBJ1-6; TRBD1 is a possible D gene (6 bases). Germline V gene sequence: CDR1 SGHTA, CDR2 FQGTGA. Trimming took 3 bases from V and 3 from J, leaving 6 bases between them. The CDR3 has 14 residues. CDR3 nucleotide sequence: TGTGCCAGCAGCTTGGGACACTATAATTCACCCCTCCACTTT. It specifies CASSLGHYNSPLHF. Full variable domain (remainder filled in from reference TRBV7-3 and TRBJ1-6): GAGVSQTPSNKVTEKGKYVELRCDPISGHTALYWYRQSLGQGPEFLIYFQGTGAADDSGLPNDRFFAVRPEGSVSTLKIQRTERGDSAVYLCASSLGHYNSPLHFGNGTRLTVT.

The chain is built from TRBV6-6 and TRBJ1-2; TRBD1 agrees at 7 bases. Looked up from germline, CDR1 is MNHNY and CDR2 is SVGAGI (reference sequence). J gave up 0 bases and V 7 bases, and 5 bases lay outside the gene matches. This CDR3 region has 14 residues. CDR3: CASIRDSANYGYTF. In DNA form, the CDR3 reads TGTGCCAGCATCCGGGACAGTGCTAACTATGGCTACACCTTC.

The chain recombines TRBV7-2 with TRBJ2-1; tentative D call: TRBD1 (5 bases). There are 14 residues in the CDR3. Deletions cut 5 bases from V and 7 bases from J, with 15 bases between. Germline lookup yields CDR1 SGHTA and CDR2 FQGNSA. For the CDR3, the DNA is TGTGCCAGCAGCGTCGTCAGGGATGAGAATGAGCAGTTCTTC. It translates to CASSVVRDENEQFF.

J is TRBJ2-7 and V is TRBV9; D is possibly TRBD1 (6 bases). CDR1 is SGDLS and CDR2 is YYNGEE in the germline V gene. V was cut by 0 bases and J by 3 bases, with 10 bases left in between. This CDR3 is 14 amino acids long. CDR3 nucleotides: TGTGCCAGCAGCGTAGGGGACAAGCACTACGAGCAGTACTTC. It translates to CASSVGDKHYEQYF.

The CDR3 nucleotides are TGTGCCAGCAGTCCTAGCCCCGACGATTACGAGCAGTACGTC. Translating gives CASSPSPDDYEQYV. This rearrangement joins TRBV27 to TRBJ2-7, with a weak D call TRBD2 (5 bases). Germline loops: CDR1 MNHEY, CDR2 SMNVEV (reference sequence). Trimming shortened V by 5 bases and J by 4 bases, and 15 bases separated the two germline ends. CDR3 length: 14 amino acids.

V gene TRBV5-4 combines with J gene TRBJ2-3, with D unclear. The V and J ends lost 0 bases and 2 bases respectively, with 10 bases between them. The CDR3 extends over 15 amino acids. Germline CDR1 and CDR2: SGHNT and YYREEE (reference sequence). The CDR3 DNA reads TGTGCCAGCAGCTTGGAGGCGGAACTCACAGATACGCAGTATTTT. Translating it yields CASSLEAELTDTQYF.

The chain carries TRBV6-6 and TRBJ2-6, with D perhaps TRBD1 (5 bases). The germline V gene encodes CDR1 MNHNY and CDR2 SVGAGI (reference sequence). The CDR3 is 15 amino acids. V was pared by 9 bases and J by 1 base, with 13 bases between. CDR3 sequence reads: CASNIRGSGANVLTF. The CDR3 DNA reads TGTGCCAGTAATATTAGGGGTTCTGGGGCCAACGTCCTGACTTTC.

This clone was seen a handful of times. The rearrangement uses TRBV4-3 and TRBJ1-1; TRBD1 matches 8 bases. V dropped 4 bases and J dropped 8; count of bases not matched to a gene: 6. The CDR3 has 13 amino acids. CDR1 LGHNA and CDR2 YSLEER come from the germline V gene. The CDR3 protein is CASSPTRQGEAFF. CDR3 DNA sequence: TGCGCCAGCAGCCCCACGCGACAGGGGGAAGCTTTCTTT.

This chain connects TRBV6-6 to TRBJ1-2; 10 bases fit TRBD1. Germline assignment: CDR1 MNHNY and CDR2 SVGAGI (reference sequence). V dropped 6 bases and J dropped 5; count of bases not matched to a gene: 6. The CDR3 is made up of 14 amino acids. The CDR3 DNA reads TGTGCCAGCAGAGGGACAGGGGACGATTATGGCTACACCTTC. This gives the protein CASRGTGDDYGYTF.

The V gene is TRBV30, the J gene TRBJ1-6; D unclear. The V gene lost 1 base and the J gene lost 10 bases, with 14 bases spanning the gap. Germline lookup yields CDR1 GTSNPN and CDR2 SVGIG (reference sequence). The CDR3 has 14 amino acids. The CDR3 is CAWSGDTDSSPLHF. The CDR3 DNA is TGTGCCTGGAGTGGCGACACAGATTCATCACCCCTCCACTTT. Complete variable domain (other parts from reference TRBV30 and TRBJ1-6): SQTIHQWPATLVQPVGSPLSLECTVEGTSNPNLYWYRQAAGRGLQLLFYSVGIGQISSEVPQNLSASRPQDRQFILSSKKLLLSDSGFYLCAWSGDTDSSPLHFGNGTRLTVT.

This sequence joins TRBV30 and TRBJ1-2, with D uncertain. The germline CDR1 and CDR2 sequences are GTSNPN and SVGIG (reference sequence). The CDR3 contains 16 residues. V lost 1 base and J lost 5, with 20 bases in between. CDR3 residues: CAWSDRFSIPLYGYTF. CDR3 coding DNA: TGTGCCTGGAGTGATCGTTTTTCCATTCCCCTATATGGCTACACCTTC.

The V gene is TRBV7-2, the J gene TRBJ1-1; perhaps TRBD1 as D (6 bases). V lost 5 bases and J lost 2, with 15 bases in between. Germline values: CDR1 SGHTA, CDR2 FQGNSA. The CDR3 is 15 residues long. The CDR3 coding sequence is TGTGCCAGCAGCGCCGGGGGGCAGCCCAACACTGAAGCTTTCTTT. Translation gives CASSAGGQPNTEAFF.

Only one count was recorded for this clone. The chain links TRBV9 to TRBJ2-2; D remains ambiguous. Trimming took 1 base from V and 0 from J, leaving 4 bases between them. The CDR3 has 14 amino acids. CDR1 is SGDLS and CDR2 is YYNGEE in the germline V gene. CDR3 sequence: CASSVSSNTGELFF. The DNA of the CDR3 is TGTGCCAGCAGCGTATCCTCGAACACCGGGGAGCTGTTTTTT.

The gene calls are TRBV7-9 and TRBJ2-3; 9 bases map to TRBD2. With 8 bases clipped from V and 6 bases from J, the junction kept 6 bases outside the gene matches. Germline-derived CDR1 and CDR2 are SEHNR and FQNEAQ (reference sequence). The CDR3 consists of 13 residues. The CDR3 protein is CASERGAGDTQYF. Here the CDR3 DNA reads TGTGCCAGCGAGCGGGGGGCGGGCGATACGCAGTATTTT.

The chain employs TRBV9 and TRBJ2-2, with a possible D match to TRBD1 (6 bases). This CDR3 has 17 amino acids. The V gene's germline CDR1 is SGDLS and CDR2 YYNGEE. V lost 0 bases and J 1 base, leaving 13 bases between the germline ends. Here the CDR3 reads CASSVEGVAGNTGELFF. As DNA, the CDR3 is TGTGCCAGCAGCGTAGAGGGGGTCGCTGGGAACACCGGGGAGCTGTTTTTT.

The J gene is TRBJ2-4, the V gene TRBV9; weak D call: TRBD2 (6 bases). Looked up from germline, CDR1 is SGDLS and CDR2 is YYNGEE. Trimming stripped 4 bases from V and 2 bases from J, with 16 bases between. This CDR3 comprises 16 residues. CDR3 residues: CASSPIPGGTKNIQYF. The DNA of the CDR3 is TGTGCCAGCAGCCCTATCCCTGGAGGGACCAAAAACATTCAGTACTTC.

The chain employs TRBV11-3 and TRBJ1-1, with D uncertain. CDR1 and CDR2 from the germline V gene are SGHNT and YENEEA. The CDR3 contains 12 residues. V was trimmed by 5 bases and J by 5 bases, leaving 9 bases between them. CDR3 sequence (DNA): TGTGCCAGCAGCCGACCGGGGACTGAAGCTTTCTTT. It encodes CASSRPGTEAFF.

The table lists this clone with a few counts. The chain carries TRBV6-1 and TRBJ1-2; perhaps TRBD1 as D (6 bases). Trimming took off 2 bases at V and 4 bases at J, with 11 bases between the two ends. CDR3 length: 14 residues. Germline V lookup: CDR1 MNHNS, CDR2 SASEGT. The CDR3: CASSELVGGYGYTF. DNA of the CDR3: TGTGCCAGCAGTGAATTGGTAGGGGGCTATGGCTACACCTTC.

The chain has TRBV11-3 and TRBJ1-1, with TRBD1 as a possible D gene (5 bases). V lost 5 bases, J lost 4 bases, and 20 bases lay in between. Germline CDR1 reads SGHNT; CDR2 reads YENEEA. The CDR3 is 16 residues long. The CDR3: CASSPSSRGLSTEAFF. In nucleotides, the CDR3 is TGTGCCAGCAGCCCTTCAAGTCGGGGGTTGAGCACTGAAGCTTTCTTT.

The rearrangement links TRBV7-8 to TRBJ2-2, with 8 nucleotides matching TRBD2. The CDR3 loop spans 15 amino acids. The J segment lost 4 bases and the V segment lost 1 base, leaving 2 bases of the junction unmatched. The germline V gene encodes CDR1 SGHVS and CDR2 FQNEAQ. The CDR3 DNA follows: TGTGCCAGCAGCTTAGAGGCGGGGGGCACCGGGGAGCTGTTTTTT. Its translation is CASSLEAGGTGELFF.

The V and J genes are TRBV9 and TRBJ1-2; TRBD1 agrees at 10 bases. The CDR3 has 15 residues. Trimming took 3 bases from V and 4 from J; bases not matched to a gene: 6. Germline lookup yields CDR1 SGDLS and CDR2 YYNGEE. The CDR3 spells CASSGDRGGPYGYTF. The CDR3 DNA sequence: TGTGCCAGCAGCGGGGACAGGGGTGGCCCCTATGGCTACACCTTC.

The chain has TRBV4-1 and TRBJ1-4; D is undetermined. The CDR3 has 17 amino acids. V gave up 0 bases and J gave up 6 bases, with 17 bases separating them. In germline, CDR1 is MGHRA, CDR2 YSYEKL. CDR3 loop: CASSQEVSGYEDEKLFF. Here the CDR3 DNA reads TGCGCCAGCAGCCAAGAAGTATCGGGGTATGAGGATGAAAAACTGTTTTTT.

The CDR3: CASSPGAGGTDTQYF. CDR3 coding DNA: TGTGCCAGCAGTCCGGGGGCGGGGGGTACAGATACGCAGTATTTT. The chain uses TRBV6-6 and TRBJ2-3; 8 nucleotides align to TRBD2. CDR3 length: 15 amino acids. After removal of 5 bases from V and 3 bases from J, the junction contained 7 bases not matched to a gene. Germline V gene lookup returns CDR1 MNHNY and CDR2 SVGAGI (reference sequence).

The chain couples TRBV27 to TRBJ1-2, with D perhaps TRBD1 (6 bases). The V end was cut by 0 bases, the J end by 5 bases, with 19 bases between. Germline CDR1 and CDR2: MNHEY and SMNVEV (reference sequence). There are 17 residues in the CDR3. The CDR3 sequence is CASSLSGQTGLYYGYTF. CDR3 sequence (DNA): TGTGCCAGCAGTTTATCGGGGCAGACAGGCCTTTATTATGGCTACACCTTC.

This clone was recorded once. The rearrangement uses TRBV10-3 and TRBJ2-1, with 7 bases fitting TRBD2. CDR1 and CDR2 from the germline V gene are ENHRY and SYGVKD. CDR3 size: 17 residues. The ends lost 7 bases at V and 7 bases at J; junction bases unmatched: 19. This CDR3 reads CAIMGLTGTPSPNEQFF. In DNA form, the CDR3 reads TGTGCCATCATGGGACTAACCGGGACCCCATCTCCAAATGAGCAGTTCTTC.